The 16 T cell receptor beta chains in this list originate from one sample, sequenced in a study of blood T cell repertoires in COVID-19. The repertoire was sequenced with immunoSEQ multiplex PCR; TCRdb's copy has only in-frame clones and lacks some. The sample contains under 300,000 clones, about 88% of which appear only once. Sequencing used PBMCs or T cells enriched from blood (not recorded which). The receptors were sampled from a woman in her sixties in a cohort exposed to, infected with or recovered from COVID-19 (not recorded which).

The chain's CDR3 is CASSVAPTPNTEAFF. As DNA, the CDR3 is TGTGCCAGCAGCGTAGCCCCGACACCGAACACTGAAGCTTTCTTT. This chain joins TRBV9 and TRBJ1-1, with D unresolved. Looked up from germline, CDR1 is SGDLS and CDR2 is YYNGEE. The CDR3 spans 15 residues. The V end was cut by 0 bases, the J end by 1 base, with 10 bases between.

CDR3 sequence (DNA): TGTGCCAGCAGTATCACAGGGGAAGGGAATGGCTACACCTTC. It translates to CASSITGEGNGYTF. The V call is TRBV27, the J call TRBJ1-2; 7 bases are shared with TRBD1. Germline V gene data show CDR1 as MNHEY and CDR2 as SMNVEV (reference sequence). V dropped 5 bases and J dropped 6; count of bases not matched to a gene: 9. The CDR3 totals 14 residues.

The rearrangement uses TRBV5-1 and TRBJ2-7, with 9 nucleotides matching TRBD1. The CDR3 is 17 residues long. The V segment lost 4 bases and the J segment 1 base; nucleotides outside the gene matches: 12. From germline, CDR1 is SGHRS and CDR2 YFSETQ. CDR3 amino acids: CASSPGDRALTSYEQYF. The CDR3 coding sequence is TGCGCCAGCAGCCCCGGGGACAGGGCGTTAACATCCTACGAGCAGTACTTC.

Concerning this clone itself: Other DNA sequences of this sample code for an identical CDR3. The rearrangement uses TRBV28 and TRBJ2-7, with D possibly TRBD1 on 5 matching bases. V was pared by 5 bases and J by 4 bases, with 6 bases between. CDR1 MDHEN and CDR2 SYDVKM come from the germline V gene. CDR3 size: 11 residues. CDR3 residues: CASSHRYEQYF. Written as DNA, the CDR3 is TGTGCCAGCAGTCACAGGTACGAGCAGTACTTC.

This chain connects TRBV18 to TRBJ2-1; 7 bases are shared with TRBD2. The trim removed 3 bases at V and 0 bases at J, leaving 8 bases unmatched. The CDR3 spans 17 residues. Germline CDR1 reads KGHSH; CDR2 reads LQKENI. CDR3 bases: TGTGCCAGCTCACCCCCTATGACTAGCATCTCCTACAATGAGCAGTTCTTC. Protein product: CASSPPMTSISYNEQFF. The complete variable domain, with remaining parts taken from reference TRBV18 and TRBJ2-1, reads NAGVMQNPRHLVRRRGQEARLRCSPMKGHSHVYWYRQLPEEGLKFMVYLQKENIIDESGMPKERFSAEFPKEGPSILRIQQVVRGDSAAYFCASSPPMTSISYNEQFFGPGTRLTVL.

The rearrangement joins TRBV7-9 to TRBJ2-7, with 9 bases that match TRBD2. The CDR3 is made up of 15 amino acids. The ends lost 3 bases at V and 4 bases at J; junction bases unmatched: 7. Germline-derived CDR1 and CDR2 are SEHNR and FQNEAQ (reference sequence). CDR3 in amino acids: CASSFRREGEYEQYF. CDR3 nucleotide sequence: TGTGCCAGCAGCTTTAGGCGGGAGGGCGAATACGAGCAGTACTTC.

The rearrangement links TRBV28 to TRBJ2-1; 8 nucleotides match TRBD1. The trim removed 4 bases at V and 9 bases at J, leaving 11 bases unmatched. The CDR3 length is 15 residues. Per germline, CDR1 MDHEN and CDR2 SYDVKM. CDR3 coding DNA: TGTGCCAGCAGTTCTGACAGGGGAAGTAGCTTTGAGCAGTTCTTC. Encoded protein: CASSSDRGSSFEQFF. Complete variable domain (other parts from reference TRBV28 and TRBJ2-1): DVKVTQSSRYLVKRTGEKVFLECVQDMDHENMFWYRQDPGLGLRLIYFSYDVKMKEKGDIPEGYSVSREKKERFSLILESASTNQTSMYLCASSSDRGSSFEQFFGPGTRLTVL.

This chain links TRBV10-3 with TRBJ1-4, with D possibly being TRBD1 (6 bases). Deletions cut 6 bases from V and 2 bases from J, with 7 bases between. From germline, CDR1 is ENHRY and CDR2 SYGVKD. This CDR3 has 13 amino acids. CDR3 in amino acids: CAIRGATNEKLFF. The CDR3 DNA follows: TGTGCCATCAGGGGGGCGACTAATGAAAAACTGTTTTTT.

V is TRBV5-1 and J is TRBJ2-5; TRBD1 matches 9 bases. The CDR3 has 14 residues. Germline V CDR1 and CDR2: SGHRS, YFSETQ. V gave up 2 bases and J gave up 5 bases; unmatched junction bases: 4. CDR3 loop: CASSLQGAAETQYF. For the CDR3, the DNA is TGCGCCAGCAGCTTACAGGGGGCAGCGGAGACCCAGTACTTC.

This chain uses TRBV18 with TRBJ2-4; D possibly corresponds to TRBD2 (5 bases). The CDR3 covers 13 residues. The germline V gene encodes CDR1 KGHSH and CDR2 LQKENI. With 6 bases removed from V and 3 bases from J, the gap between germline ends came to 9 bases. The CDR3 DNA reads TGTGCCAGCTCGTACGGGGACAAAAACATTCAGTACTTC. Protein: CASSYGDKNIQYF.

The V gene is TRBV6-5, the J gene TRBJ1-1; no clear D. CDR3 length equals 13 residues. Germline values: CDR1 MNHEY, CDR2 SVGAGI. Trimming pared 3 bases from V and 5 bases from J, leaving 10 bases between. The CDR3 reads CASSYRGKTEAFF. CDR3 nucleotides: TGTGCCAGCAGTTATCGAGGGAAGACTGAAGCTTTCTTT.

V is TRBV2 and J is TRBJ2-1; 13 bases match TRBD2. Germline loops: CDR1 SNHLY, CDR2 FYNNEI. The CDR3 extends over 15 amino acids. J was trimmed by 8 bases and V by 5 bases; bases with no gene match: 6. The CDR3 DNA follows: TGTGCCAGCAGTAGGACTAGCGGGAGCATCGATGAGCAGTTCTTC. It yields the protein CASSRTSGSIDEQFF. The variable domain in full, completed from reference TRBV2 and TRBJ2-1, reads EPEVTQTPSHQVTQMGQEVILRCVPISNHLYFYWYRQILGQKVEFLVSFYNNEISEKSEIFDDQFSVERPDGSNFTLKIRSTKLEDSAMYFCASSRTSGSIDEQFFGPGTRLTVL.

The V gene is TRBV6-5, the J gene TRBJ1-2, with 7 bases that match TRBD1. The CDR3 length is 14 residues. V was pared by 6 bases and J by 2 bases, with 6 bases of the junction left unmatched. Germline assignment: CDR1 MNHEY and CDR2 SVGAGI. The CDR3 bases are TGTGCCAGCAGACAAGACAGGGAGAACTATGGCTACACCTTC. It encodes CASRQDRENYGYTF.

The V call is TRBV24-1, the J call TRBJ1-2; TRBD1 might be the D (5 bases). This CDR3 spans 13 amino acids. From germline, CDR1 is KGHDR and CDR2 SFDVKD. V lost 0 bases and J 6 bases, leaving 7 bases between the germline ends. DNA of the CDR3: TGTGCCACCAGTGATTTGACAGGCGATGGCTACACCTTC. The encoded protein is CATSDLTGDGYTF.

As DNA, the CDR3 is TGTGCCAGCAGCTTAAACCCATTGGGACTAGCCAAAAACATTCAGTACTTC. It encodes CASSLNPLGLAKNIQYF. The J gene is TRBJ2-4, the V gene TRBV7-6; tentative D call: TRBD2 (6 bases). Germline values: CDR1 SGHVS, CDR2 FNYEAQ. CDR3 length: 17 residues. The ends were cut back, 2 bases at V and 0 bases at J, with 14 bases in the middle.

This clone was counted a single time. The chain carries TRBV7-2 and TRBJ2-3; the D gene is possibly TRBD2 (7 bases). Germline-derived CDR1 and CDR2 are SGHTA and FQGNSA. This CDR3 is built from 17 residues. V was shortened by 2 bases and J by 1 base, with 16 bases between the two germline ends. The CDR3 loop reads CASSLTRGGSGTDTQYF. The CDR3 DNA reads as TGTGCCAGCAGCTTAACGAGGGGGGGGTCTGGCACAGATACGCAGTATTTT.